A single sample is the source of the 10 T cell receptor beta chains below, sequenced in a study of T cell responses to AZD1222 COVID-19 vaccine. Profiled with immunoSEQ multiplex PCR; TCRdb holds only in-frame clones, not every one. This sample carries 120,000 or so clones, roughly four fifths of them seen once, and the ten largest clones take 3.5% to 5%. The starting material was peripheral blood, obtained on day 0 of AZD1222 vaccination. Every receptor here comes from an adult in good health.

The genes are TRBV11-2 and TRBJ1-3; D unresolved. The CDR3 length is 15 residues. V lost 2 bases and J lost 0, with 8 bases in between. Germline CDR1 reads SGHAT; CDR2 reads FQNNGV. This chain's CDR3 is CASSLQSSSGNTIYF. For the CDR3, the DNA is TGTGCCAGCAGCTTACAATCCAGCTCTGGAAACACCATATATTTT.

This clone was observed a handful of times. The chain combines TRBV18 with TRBJ1-1; TRBD1 matches at 7 bases. The ends lost 3 bases at V and 6 bases at J; junction bases unmatched: 7. CDR3 length: 14 amino acids. Germline loops: CDR1 KGHSH, CDR2 LQKENI. DNA for the CDR3: TGTGCCAGCTCACCCTCGGGACAGAAGGCTGAAGCTTTCTTT. Its translation is CASSPSGQKAEAFF.

V gene TRBV7-3 combines with J gene TRBJ2-1, with D maybe TRBD1 (5 bases). CDR1 is SGHTA, CDR2 FQGTGA, per germline. The CDR3 loop spans 16 amino acids. Trimming took off 0 bases at V and 6 bases at J, with 15 bases between the two ends. CDR3 region: CASSLTFGKGFNEQFF. The CDR3 DNA sequence: TGTGCCAGCAGCTTAACGTTTGGAAAGGGGTTCAATGAGCAGTTCTTC.

The V gene is TRBV2, the J gene TRBJ2-7; 8 nucleotides line up with TRBD2. V dropped 6 bases and J dropped 0; count of bases not matched to a gene: 4. The germline CDR1 and CDR2 sequences are SNHLY and FYNNEI. This CDR3 region has 14 residues. The CDR3 region is CASRGTSVSYEQYF. CDR3 DNA: TGTGCCAGCAGGGGGACTAGTGTCTCCTACGAGCAGTACTTC.

The chain combines TRBV5-1 with TRBJ1-4; tentatively, D is TRBD1 (6 bases). Looked up from germline, CDR1 is SGHRS and CDR2 is YFSETQ. With 2 bases removed from V and 8 bases from J, the gap between germline ends came to 10 bases. The CDR3 covers 13 residues. In nucleotides, the CDR3 is TGCGCCAGCAGCTTCGGGGGGCGGGAAAAACTGTTTTTT. Protein: CASSFGGREKLFF.

The chain carries TRBV27 and TRBJ2-7; 7 positions match TRBD1. The V gene end was trimmed by 6 bases and the J gene end by 2 bases; junction bases not matched to a gene: 7. The CDR3 extends over 14 amino acids. From germline, CDR1 is MNHEY and CDR2 SMNVEV (reference sequence). The CDR3 loop reads CASRRGLGTYEQYF. Written as DNA, the CDR3 is TGTGCCAGCAGGAGGGGGCTGGGAACCTACGAGCAGTACTTC.

V gene TRBV27 combines with J gene TRBJ2-3; D ambiguous. The CDR3 is made up of 15 amino acids. CDR1 MNHEY and CDR2 SMNVEV come from the germline V gene (reference sequence). V was trimmed by 3 bases and J by 2 bases, leaving 12 bases between them. The CDR3 here is CASSFLSGNTDTQYF. DNA for the CDR3: TGTGCCAGCAGTTTTTTATCGGGTAACACAGATACGCAGTATTTT.

The chain employs TRBV19 and TRBJ2-3, with a possible D match to TRBD2 (7 bases). Germline CDR1 is LNHDA and CDR2 is SQIVND (reference sequence). Trimming removed 1 base at V and 1 base at J, with 9 bases between. The CDR3 spans 15 residues. The CDR3 coding sequence is TGTGCCAGTAGTATAGGGGGGGGGCGCACAGATACGCAGTATTTT. Its protein product is CASSIGGGRTDTQYF.

The V call is TRBV19, the J call TRBJ2-1; 11 nucleotides agree with TRBD2. The CDR3 spans 18 residues. Germline V lookup: CDR1 LNHDA, CDR2 SQIVND (reference sequence). The J segment lost 5 bases and the V segment lost 2 bases, leaving 11 bases of the junction unmatched. As DNA, the CDR3 is TGTGCCAGTAGTATAACCCGCGCGGGGACTAGCGGAAACAATGAGCAGTTCTTC. Translated: CASSITRAGTSGNNEQFF.

This chain connects TRBV5-6 to TRBJ1-4; tentatively, D is TRBD1 (6 bases). Trimming took off 3 bases at V and 0 bases at J, with 18 bases between the two ends. CDR1 and CDR2 (germline): SGHDT, YYEEEE. This CDR3 has 18 residues. The CDR3, as DNA: TGTGCCAGCAGCTATACCGGGGACACATTCTCAACTAATGAAAAACTGTTTTTT. It encodes CASSYTGDTFSTNEKLFF.